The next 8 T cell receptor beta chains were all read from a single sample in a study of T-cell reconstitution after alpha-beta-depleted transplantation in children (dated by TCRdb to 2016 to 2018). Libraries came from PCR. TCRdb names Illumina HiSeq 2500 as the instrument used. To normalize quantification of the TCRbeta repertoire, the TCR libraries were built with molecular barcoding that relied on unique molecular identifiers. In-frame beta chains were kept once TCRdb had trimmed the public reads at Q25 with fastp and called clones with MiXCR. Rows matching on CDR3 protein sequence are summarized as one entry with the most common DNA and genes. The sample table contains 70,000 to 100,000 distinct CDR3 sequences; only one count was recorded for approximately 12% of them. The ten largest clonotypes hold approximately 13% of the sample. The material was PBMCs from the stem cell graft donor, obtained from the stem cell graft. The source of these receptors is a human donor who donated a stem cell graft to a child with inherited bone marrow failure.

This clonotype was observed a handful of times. The CDR3 coding sequence is TGTGCCAGCAGGGAGACAGGGGCTGGGGAGCAGTACTTC. This sequence encodes CASRETGAGEQYF. The rearrangement links TRBV2 to TRBJ2-7; TRBD1 aligns across 8 bases. Germline values: CDR1 SNHLY, CDR2 FYNNEI. Trimming took 6 bases from V and 7 from J; bases not matched to a gene: 8. This CDR3 is 13 amino acids long.

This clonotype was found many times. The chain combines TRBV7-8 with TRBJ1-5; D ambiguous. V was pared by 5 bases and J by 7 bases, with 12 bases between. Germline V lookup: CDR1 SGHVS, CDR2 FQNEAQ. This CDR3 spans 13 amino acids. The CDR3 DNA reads TGTGCCAGCAGCCCGACTTTGAGGCAGCCCCAGCATTTT. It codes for CASSPTLRQPQHF.

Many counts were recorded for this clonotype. The CDR3 spells CSARDPGLAGSPTDTQYF. For the CDR3, the DNA is TGCAGTGCTAGAGATCCGGGACTAGCGGGTTCCCCCACAGATACGCAGTATTTT. The rearrangement links TRBV20-1 to TRBJ2-3; TRBD2 aligns across 12 bases. The CDR3 totals 18 residues. J gave up 2 bases and V 0 bases, and 9 bases lay outside the gene matches. Per the germline V gene, CDR1 is DFQATT and CDR2 is SNEGSKA (reference sequence).

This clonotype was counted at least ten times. In DNA, the CDR3 is TGTGCCAGCAGCCCCTCGCAGGGACGCTATGGCTACACCTTC. This encodes CASSPSQGRYGYTF. This chain joins TRBV6-5 and TRBJ1-2; TRBD1 is a possible D gene (5 bases). The CDR3 is 14 amino acids. The V gene's germline CDR1 is MNHEY and CDR2 SVGAGI. V gave up 6 bases and J gave up 4 bases, with 15 bases separating them.

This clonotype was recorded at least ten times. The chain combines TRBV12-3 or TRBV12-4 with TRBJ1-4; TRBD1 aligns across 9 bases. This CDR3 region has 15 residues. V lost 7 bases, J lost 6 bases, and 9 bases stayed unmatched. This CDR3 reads CASTLGGQGHEKLFF. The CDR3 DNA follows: TGTGCCAGCACCCTGGGGGGACAGGGCCATGAAAAACTGTTTTTT.

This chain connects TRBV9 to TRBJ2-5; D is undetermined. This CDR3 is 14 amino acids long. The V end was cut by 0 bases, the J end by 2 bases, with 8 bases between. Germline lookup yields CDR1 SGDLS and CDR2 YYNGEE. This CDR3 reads CASSVDGAQETQYF. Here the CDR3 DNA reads TGTGCCAGCAGCGTAGACGGCGCACAAGAGACCCAGTACTTC.

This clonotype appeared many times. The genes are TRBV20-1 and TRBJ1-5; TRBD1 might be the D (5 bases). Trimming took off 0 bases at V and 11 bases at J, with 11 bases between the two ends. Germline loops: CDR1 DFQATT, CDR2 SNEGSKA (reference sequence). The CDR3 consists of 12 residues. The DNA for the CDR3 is TGCAGTGCTAGAGAGGGGCCCGAGGCCCAGCATTTT. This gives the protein CSAREGPEAQHF.

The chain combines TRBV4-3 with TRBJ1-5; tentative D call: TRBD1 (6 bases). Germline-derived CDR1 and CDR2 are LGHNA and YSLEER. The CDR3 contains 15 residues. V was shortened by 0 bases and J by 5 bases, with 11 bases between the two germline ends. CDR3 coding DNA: TGCGCCAGCAGCCAAGAGGCCACAGGGTATCAGCCCCAGCATTTT. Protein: CASSQEATGYQPQHF.